This T cell receptor (beta chain) was identified in a study of T-cell reconstitution after alpha-beta-depleted transplantation in children (dated by TCRdb to about 2016). In terms of the full investigation: The study quantitatively tracked T-cell immune reconstitution after TCRalphabeta/CD19-depleted allogeneic hematopoietic cell transplantation in children using TCR repertoire profiling.

This clonotype occurred many times. This receptor's antigen is unknown. Qualities for individual bases were not recorded, and no much larger clone is one base off. The library was produced with PCR. The sequencing machine was an Illumina HiSeq 2500. To normalize quantification of the TCRbeta repertoire, the TCR libraries were built with molecular barcoding that relied on unique molecular identifiers. The public reads were run again by TCRdb, first through fastp at Q25 and then through MiXCR, and only productive beta chains were kept. Each entry is one CDR3 protein sequence, shown with its most common DNA and genes. Across this sample there are 600,000 to 700,000 distinct CDR3 sequences, with around 13% seen only once. Approximately 0.8% of the sample lies in the top ten. From the cysteine through the phenylalanine, the CDR3 covers 14 amino acids. Just CDR3 DNA is preserved here, 42 bases in frame from base 1. The junction carries 13 bases between V and J, which are trimmed by 4 bases and 2 bases respectively. Per the germline V gene (reference sequence), DFQATT is the CDR1 and SNEGSKA is the CDR2.

Findings and caveats that apply to the study as a whole: The apparently early alphabetaT-cell count recovery about two months after transplant was reportedly dependent on only several hundred rapidly expanded clones derived from non-depleted graft cells. The high TCRbeta diversity at day 60 in some patients was ascribed to recipient T cells and intrathymic progenitors that had survived conditioning. Hyperexpanded clone frequencies declined over subsequent months; after one year, T-cell counts and TCRbeta diversity were mostly attributed to newly produced T cells.

Sample treatment or condition, as interpreted from the label and publication: allogeneic hematopoietic cell transplantation with graft depleted of TCRalphabeta T cells and CD19 B cells. TCRalphabeta/CD19-depleted allogeneic hematopoietic cell grafts were given to the transplant recipients, all of whom were children. The sample in question was PBMCs, obtained before TCRalphabeta/CD19-depleted stem cell transplant. The chain uses TRBV20-1 and TRBJ2-3; the D segment could be TRBD2, given 6 matching bases. This clonotype was sampled from a girl aged 2-15 years with congenital amegakaryocytic thrombocytopenia, due to receive a stem cell transplant. The DNA reads as follows: TGCAGTGCTAAGGTTAGCGGCCTCACAGATACGCAGTATTTT. Its product reads: CSAKVSGLTDTQYF.